This T cell receptor beta chain was obtained from a study of cytomegalovirus exposure and HLA in healthy donors. Researchers ran the PCR with 60 Vbeta and 13 Jbeta primers. The protocol was immunoSEQ multiplex PCR, while the TCRdb copy is restricted to in-frame clones and leaves out a portion. This sample carries roughly 170,000 clones, 70% to 90% of them seen once, and the ten largest clones take more than 4%. CDR1 and CDR2 (germline): SGHRS, YFSETQ. The CDR3 covers 14 residues. V was trimmed by 2 bases and J by 0 bases, leaving 6 bases between them. The clonotype comes from a girl aged 10 to 17 in good health and CMV-seropositive. The chain uses TRBV5-1 and TRBJ2-1; D remains unclear. Material: PBMCs. CDR3 sequence (DNA): TGCGCCAGCAGCTTCCCTAGCTCCTACAATGAGCAGTTCTTC. Its translation: CASSFPSSYNEQFF. Supplemented by reference TRBV5-1 and TRBJ2-1, the full variable domain reads KAGVTQTPRYLIKTRGQQVTLSCSPISGHRSVSWYQQTPGQGLQFLFEYFSETQRNKGNFPGRFSGRQFSNSRSEMNVSTLELGDSALYLCASSFPSSYNEQFFGPGTRLTVL.